Listed below are T cell receptor beta chains from one sample, sequenced in a study of regulatory T cells in long-lasting Graves disease. TCRdb independently ran MiXCR on the multiplex PCR reads; one entry per CDR3 protein. Here the sample spans 350,000 to 500,000 distinct CDR3 sequences, less than 20% being singletons. These data also formed part of another study, on T cells in Graves' hyperthyroidism and ophthalmopathy.

The input for sequencing was peripheral blood mononuclear cells (PBMCs), taken at new diagnosis, from a patient treated with antithyroid drugs. All receptors come from a woman aged 25 to 45 with Graves disease. CDR3s include the opening cysteine and the closing phenylalanine or tryptophan. The D gene is left open where the match is weak. Clone size is stated in some rows and not others, as once, few, many or a class when expanded.

>TRBD1|TRBJ1-1|TRBV2|NA
TGTGCCAGCAAGGGGGACAGGGGACCGAACACTGAAGCTTTCTTT
CASKGDRGPNTEAFF
>NA|TRBJ2-7|TRBV12-3/TRBV12-4|NA
TGTGCCAGCAGGGAGGGGGCGAGTGAGCAGTACTTC
CASREGASEQYF
>NA|TRBJ2-7|TRBV7-6|many
TGTGCCAGCAGCGGACGGGACAACCTCTACGAGCAGTACTTC
CASSGRDNLYEQYF
>NA|TRBJ1-5|TRBV29-1|many
TGCAGCGTTCCTGGGACCTGGGGCAATCAGCCCCAGCATTTT
CSVPGTWGNQPQHF
>NA|TRBJ2-1|TRBV11-2|many
TGTGCCAGCAGCTTAGGGTTATTCGGTGAGCAGTTCTTC
CASSLGLFGEQFF
>TRBD2|TRBJ2-1|TRBV5-1|many
TGCGCCAGCAGCTTGGGGGGACAACTAGCGGGAGTGTTAAATGAGCAGTTCTTC
CASSLGGQLAGVLNEQFF
>NA|TRBJ2-3|TRBV18|few
TGTGCCAGCTCAGAAACAGGGCCAGATACGCAGTATTTT
CASSETGPDTQYF
>NA|TRBJ1-2|TRBV27|many
TGTGCCAGCAGTTTATCCGGGGCTATTGCTAACTATGGCTACACCTTC
CASSLSGAIANYGYTF
>NA|TRBJ2-1|TRBV5-1|NA
TGCGCCAGCAGCTTGGCAACAGGAAACTACAATGAGCAGTTCTTC
CASSLATGNYNEQFF
>NA|TRBJ2-3|TRBV12-3/TRBV12-4|many
TGTGCCAGCAGTTTGCCCAGAGTTCGGATGGCAGATACGCAGTATTTT
CASSLPRVRMADTQYF
>TRBD2|TRBJ2-2|TRBV12-3/TRBV12-4|many
TGTGCCAGCACCCTGACTAGCGGCCCCTCCACCGGGGAGCTGTTTTTT
CASTLTSGPSTGELFF
>NA|TRBJ1-1|TRBV4-1|NA
TGCGCCAGCAGCCAAAATGCTGGGACGTTGAACACTGAAGCTTTCTTT
CASSQNAGTLNTEAFF
>TRBD2|TRBJ2-3|TRBV2|NA
TGTGCCAGCAGGCGGGAGGTCAGCACAGATACGCAGTATTTT
CASRREVSTDTQYF
>NA|TRBJ2-3|TRBV27|many
TGTGCCAGCATGTCATCGGTCACAGATACGCAGTATTTT
CASMSSVTDTQYF
>TRBD2|TRBJ2-1|TRBV6-2/TRBV6-3|many
TGTGCCAGCAGTTACTCTTGGACTAGCGGGAGCTCAAATGAGCAGTTCTTC
CASSYSWTSGSSNEQFF
>NA|TRBJ2-3|TRBV5-1|NA
TGCGCCAGCAGCTTGGGGATCGCGCCTAGCACAGATACGCAGTATTTT
CASSLGIAPSTDTQYF
>TRBD2|TRBJ2-5|TRBV19|NA
TGTGCCAGTAGTAAGACTAGCGGGAGGGCTTGGGAGACCCAGTACTTC
CASSKTSGRAWETQYF
>NA|TRBJ2-7|TRBV16|few
TGTGCCAGCAGCCAATTCAGCAGGGCCTACGAGCAGTACTTC
CASSQFSRAYEQYF
>NA|TRBJ1-5|TRBV28|many
TGTGCCAGCGCTTTTAGGTTCGGTCAGCCCCAGCATTTT
CASAFRFGQPQHF
>TRBD2|TRBJ2-1|TRBV11-2|NA
TGTGCCAGCAGCTTAGATATCAGCGGGAGAGGCAATGAGCAGTTCTTC
CASSLDISGRGNEQFF
>TRBD2|TRBJ2-2|TRBV30|many
TGTGCCTGGAGTGTATTAGCGGGAGTTCGAACCGGGGAGCTGTTTTTT
CAWSVLAGVRTGELFF
>NA|TRBJ1-6|TRBV11-2|few
TGTGCCAGCAGCTTTGTCCGGGATAATTCACCCCTCCACTTT
CASSFVRDNSPLHF
>NA|TRBJ2-1|TRBV12-3/TRBV12-4|NA
TGTGCCAGCAGATACGGACTATCTTATAGCTCCTACAATGAGCAGTTCTTC
CASRYGLSYSSYNEQFF
>TRBD2|TRBJ2-7|TRBV20-1|NA
TGCAGTGCCGGGGGTAGCGGGAGCGACGAGCAGTACTTC
CSAGGSGSDEQYF
>NA|TRBJ2-7|TRBV24-1|many
TGTGCCACCAGTGACCCAGTGTCGGCGGGCGGTGGAGAGCAGTACTTC
CATSDPVSAGGGEQYF
>NA|TRBJ1-2|TRBV15|many
TGTGCCACCAGCAGAGAGCGGGATCCGGCGCTGGAATGGTACACCTTC
CATSRERDPALEWYTF
>NA|TRBJ2-3|TRBV15|NA
TGTGCCACCAGCAGAGCACCGGGACCACACACAGATACGCAATATTTT
CATSRAPGPHTDTQYF
>NA|TRBJ2-5|TRBV7-9|NA
TGTGCCAGCAGCTTAGCGCCTAAAGAGACCCAGTACTTC
CASSLAPKETQYF
>NA|TRBJ2-3|TRBV24-1|NA
TGTGCCACCAGTGACCCAGGAACAGATACGCAGTATTTT
CATSDPGTDTQYF
>NA|TRBJ2-2|TRBV7-6|many
TGTGCCAGCAGCTTAGCTCGAGCCTCGGGGGAGCTGTTTTTT
CASSLARASGELFF
>TRBD1|TRBJ1-2|TRBV20-1|few
TGCAGTGCTTTCGGGCAGGGGGGCTATGGCTTCACCTTC
CSAFGQGGYGFTF
>TRBD1|TRBJ2-7|TRBV6-1|many
TGTGCCAGCAGGGGACAGGGGATATACTACGAGCAGTACTTC
CASRGQGIYYEQYF
>NA|TRBJ2-7|TRBV19|NA
TGTGCCAGTAGGGTGGCTGGCGGCGAGCAGTACTTC
CASRVAGGEQYF
>TRBD1|TRBJ2-7|TRBV28|NA
TGTGCCAGCAGGGGACAGGGGGCCTCCTACGAGCAGTACTTC
CASRGQGASYEQYF
>NA|TRBJ1-4|TRBV5-1|many
TGCGCCAGCAGCGCGTTGGGGGGAGAAAAACTGTTTTTT
CASSALGGEKLFF
>NA|TRBJ2-1|TRBV10-1|NA
TGCGCCAGCAGTGAGTCTGGACAGTCGTATGAGCAGTTCTTC
CASSESGQSYEQFF
>NA|TRBJ2-2|TRBV7-7|many
TGTGCTAGCAGCTTGGAAGGGTTCACCGGGGAGCTGTTTTTT
CASSLEGFTGELFF
>TRBD1|TRBJ1-1|TRBV6-1|many
TGTGCCAGCAGTGGACAGGGGGCGCGCACTGAAGCTTTCTTT
CASSGQGARTEAFF
>NA|TRBJ1-5|TRBV4-1|NA
TGCGCCAGCAGCCAAGATACCCCGTCTCAGCCCCAGCATTTT
CASSQDTPSQPQHF
>NA|TRBJ2-1|TRBV10-2|many
TGCGCCAGCAGTGAGGGGGTAGCTGAGGGTAATGAGCAGTTCTTC
CASSEGVAEGNEQFF
>NA|TRBJ2-1|TRBV24-1|NA
TGTGCCACCAGTGATTGGGTTAGCGGAACCTACAATGAGCAGTTCTTC
CATSDWVSGTYNEQFF
>TRBD1|TRBJ2-7|TRBV12-3/TRBV12-4|many
TGTGCCAGCAGCCAATCTATCGGCCTCGGACAGGACTACGAGCAGTACTTC
CASSQSIGLGQDYEQYF
>NA|TRBJ2-1|TRBV5-1|many
TGCGCCAGCAGCTTGAGACTTAACAATGAGCAGTTCTTC
CASSLRLNNEQFF
>NA|TRBJ1-2|TRBV6-5|NA
TGTGCCAGCAGTTTCGACCAGGATCTCTACACCTTC
CASSFDQDLYTF
>NA|TRBJ2-3|TRBV7-9|many
TGTGCCAGCAGTCCGACGCACACAGATACGCAGTATTTT
CASSPTHTDTQYF
>NA|TRBJ1-1|TRBV3-1|many
TGTGCCAGCAGCCGCGGCGGGGGAACTGAAGCTTTCTTT
CASSRGGGTEAFF
>NA|TRBJ2-1|TRBV5-1|many
TGCGCCAGCACGCCGGGGGACCCAGTGAACCACCGAGAGCAGTTCTTC
CASTPGDPVNHREQFF
>NA|TRBJ1-2|TRBV20-1|few
TGCAGTGCTAGGCAGGACCTTAACTATGGCTACACCTTC
CSARQDLNYGYTF
>NA|TRBJ2-1|TRBV7-3|NA
TGTGCCAGCAGCCCCAATCGTCAGGATGAGCAGTTCTTC
CASSPNRQDEQFF
>NA|TRBJ2-7|TRBV6-1|many
TGTGCCAGCAGATTCGGACGGGACTCCTACGAGCAGTACTTC
CASRFGRDSYEQYF
>NA|TRBJ2-5|TRBV15|few
TGTGCCACCAGCCGAGGGATTCAAGAGACCCAGTACTTC
CATSRGIQETQYF
>TRBD2|TRBJ2-2|TRBV10-3|NA
TGTGCCATCAGTGGGACTAGCGGGAGGGCCGGCGGGGAGCTGTTTTTT
CAISGTSGRAGGELFF
>NA|TRBJ1-1|TRBV30|many
TGTGCCTGGAGTGTACAAATGAACACTGAAGCTTTCTTT
CAWSVQMNTEAFF